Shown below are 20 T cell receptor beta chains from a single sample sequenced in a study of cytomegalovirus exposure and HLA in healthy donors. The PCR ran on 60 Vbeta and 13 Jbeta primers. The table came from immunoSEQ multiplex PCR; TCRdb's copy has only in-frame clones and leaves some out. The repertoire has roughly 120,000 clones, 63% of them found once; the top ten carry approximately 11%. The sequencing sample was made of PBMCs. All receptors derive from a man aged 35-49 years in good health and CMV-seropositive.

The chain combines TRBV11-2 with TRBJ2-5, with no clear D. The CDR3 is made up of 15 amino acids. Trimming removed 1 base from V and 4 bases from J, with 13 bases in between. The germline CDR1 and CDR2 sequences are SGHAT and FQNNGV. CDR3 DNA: TGTGCCAGCAGCTTAGGTAACACAGTGGGAGAGACCCAGTACTTC. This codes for CASSLGNTVGETQYF. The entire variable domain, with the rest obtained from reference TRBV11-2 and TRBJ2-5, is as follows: EAGVAQSPRYKIIEKRQSVAFWCNPISGHATLYWYQQILGQGPKLLIQFQNNGVVDDSQLPKDRFSAERLKGVDSTLKIQPAKLEDSAVYLCASSLGNTVGETQYFGPGTRLLVL.

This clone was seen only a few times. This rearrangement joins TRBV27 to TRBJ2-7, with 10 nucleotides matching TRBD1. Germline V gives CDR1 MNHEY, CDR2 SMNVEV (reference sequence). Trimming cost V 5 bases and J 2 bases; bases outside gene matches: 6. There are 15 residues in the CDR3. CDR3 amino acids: CASSVPGQGTYEQYF. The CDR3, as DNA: TGTGCCAGCAGTGTCCCGGGACAGGGGACCTACGAGCAGTACTTC.

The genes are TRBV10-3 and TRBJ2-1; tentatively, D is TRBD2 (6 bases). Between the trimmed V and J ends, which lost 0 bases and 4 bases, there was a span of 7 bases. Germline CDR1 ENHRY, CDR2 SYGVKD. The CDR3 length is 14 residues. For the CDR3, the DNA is TGTGCCATCAGTGAGTCTGGAGGGTACAATGAGCAGTTCTTC. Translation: CAISESGGYNEQFF.

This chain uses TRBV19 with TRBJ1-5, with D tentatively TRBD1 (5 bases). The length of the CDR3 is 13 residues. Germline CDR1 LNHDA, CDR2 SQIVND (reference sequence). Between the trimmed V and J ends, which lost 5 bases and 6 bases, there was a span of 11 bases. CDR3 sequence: CASSAGYSQPQHF. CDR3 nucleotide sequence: TGTGCCAGTAGTGCAGGGTATAGTCAGCCCCAGCATTTT.

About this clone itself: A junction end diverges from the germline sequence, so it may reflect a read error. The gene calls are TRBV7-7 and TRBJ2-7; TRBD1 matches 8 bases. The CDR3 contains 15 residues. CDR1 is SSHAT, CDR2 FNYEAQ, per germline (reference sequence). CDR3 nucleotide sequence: TGTGCTAGCAGCGTTCGGGACAGGAGAACCTACGAGCAGTACTTC. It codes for CASSVRDRRTYEQYF.

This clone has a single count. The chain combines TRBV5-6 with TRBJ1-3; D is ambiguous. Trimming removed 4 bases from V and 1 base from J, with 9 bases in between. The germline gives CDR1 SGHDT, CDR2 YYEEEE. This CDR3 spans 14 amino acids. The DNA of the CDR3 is TGTGCCAGCAGCGGGCGCGAATCTGGAAACACCATATATTTT. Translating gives CASSGRESGNTIYF.

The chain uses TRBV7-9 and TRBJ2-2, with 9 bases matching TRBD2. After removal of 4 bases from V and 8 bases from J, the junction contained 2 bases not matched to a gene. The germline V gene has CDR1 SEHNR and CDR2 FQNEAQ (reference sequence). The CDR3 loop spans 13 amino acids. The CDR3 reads CASSSSGKGELFF. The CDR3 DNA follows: TGTGCCAGCAGCTCTAGCGGGAAAGGGGAGCTGTTTTTT.

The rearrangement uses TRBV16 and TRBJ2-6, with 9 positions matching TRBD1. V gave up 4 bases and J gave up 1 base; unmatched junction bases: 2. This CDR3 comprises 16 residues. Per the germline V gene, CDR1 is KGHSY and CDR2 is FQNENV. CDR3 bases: TGTGCCAGCAGCCGGACAGGGGATTCTGGGGCCAACGTCCTGACTTTC. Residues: CASSRTGDSGANVLTF.

The CDR3 loop is CASRWSLDQPQHF. In DNA form, the CDR3 reads TGTGCCAGCAGGTGGTCTCTAGATCAGCCCCAGCATTTT. The chain has TRBV4-2 and TRBJ1-5; D gene uncertain. V was pared by 6 bases and J by 5 bases, with 11 bases between. Germline V gives CDR1 LGHNA, CDR2 YNFKEQ. This CDR3 has 13 amino acids.

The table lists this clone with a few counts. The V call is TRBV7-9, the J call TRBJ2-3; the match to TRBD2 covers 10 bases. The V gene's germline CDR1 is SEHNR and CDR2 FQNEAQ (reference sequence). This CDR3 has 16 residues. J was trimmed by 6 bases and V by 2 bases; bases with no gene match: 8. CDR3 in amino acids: CASSLSRGTSADTQYF. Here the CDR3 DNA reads TGTGCCAGCAGCTTATCCCGAGGGACTAGCGCGGATACGCAGTATTTT.

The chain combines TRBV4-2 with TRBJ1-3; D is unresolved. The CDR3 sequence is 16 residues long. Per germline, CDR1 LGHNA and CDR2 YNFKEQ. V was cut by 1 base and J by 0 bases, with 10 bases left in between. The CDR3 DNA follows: TGTGCCAGCAGCCAAGGACTCCTGGTCTCTGGAAACACCATATATTTT. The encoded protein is CASSQGLLVSGNTIYF.

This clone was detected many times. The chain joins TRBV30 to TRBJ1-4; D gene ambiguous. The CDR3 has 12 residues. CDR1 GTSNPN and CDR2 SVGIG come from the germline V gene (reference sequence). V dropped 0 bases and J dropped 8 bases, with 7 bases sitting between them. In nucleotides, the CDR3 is TGTGCCTGGAGTGTATTGCGGGAAAAACTGTTTTTT. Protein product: CAWSVLREKLFF.

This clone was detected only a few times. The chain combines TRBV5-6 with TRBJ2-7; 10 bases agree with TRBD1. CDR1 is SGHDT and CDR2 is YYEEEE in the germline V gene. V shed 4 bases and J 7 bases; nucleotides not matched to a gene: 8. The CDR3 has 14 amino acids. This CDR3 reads CASSRGQGFREQYF. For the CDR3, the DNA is TGTGCCAGCAGCCGGGGACAGGGGTTCCGGGAGCAGTACTTC.

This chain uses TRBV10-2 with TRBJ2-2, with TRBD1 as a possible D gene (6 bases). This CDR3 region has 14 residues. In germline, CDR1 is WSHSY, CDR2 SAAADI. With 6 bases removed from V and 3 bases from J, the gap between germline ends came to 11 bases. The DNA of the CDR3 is TGCGCCAGCAGAGATGGACAGCACACCGGGGAGCTGTTTTTT. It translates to CASRDGQHTGELFF.

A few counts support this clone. The CDR3 loop reads CASSVVGGGTEAFF. Here the CDR3 DNA reads TGTGCCAGCAGCGTAGTCGGGGGTGGCACTGAAGCTTTCTTT. V gene TRBV9 combines with J gene TRBJ1-1, with D perhaps TRBD1 (5 bases). Germline V gene sequence: CDR1 SGDLS, CDR2 YYNGEE. The length of the CDR3 is 14 residues. Trimming took 0 bases from V and 4 from J, leaving 10 bases between them.

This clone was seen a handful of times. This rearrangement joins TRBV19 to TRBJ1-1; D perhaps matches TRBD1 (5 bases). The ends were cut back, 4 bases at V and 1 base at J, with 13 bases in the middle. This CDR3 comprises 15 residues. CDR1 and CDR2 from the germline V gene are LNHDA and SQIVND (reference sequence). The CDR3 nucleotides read TGTGCCAGTAGTAGAGCACAGGAGAGGAACACTGAAGCTTTCTTT. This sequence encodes CASSRAQERNTEAFF.

CDR3 amino acids: CATSRDGRGIQPQHF. The CDR3 DNA is TGTGCCACCAGCAGAGATGGGAGGGGAATTCAGCCCCAGCATTTT. The chain joins TRBV15 to TRBJ1-5; a possible D gene is TRBD1 (5 bases). CDR1 LNHNV and CDR2 YYDKDF come from the germline V gene (reference sequence). With 0 bases removed from V and 6 bases from J, the gap between germline ends came to 12 bases. The CDR3 covers 15 residues. Complete variable domain (other parts from reference TRBV15 and TRBJ1-5): DAMVIQNPRYQVTQFGKPVTLSCSQTLNHNVMYWYQQKSSQAPKLLFHYYDKDFNNEADTPDNFQSRRPNTSFCFLDIRSPGLGDTAMYLCATSRDGRGIQPQHFGDGTRLSIL.

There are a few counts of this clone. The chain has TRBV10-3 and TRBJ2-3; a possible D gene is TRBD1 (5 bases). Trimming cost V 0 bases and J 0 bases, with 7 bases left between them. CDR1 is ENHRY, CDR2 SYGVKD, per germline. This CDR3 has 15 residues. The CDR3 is CAISESQGSTDTQYF. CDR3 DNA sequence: TGTGCCATCAGTGAGTCTCAGGGAAGCACAGATACGCAGTATTTT.

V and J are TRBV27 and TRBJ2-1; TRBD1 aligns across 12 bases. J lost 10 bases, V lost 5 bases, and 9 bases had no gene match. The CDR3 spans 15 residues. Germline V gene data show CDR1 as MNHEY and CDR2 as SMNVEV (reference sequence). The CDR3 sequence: CASSQTGQGAKEQFF. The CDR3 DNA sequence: TGTGCCAGCAGTCAGACGGGACAGGGGGCCAAAGAGCAGTTCTTC.

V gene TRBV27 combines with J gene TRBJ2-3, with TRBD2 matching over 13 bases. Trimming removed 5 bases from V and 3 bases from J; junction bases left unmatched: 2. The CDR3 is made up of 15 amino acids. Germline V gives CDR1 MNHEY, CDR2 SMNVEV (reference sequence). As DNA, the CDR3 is TGTGCCAGCAGTGGACTAGCGGGGGTGACAGATACGCAGTATTTT. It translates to CASSGLAGVTDTQYF.